A single sample is the source of the 10 T cell receptor beta chains below, sequenced in a study of cytomegalovirus exposure and HLA in healthy donors (dated by TCRdb to 2017 to 2019). The library was generated by the immunoSEQ multiplex PCR assay. A mixture of 60 forward primers for TCR Vbeta segments and 13 reverse primers for TCR Jbeta segments was used in the multiplex PCR. TCRdb stores this immuneACCESS table with in-frame sequences only. Part of the clones is absent; in the studies checked, under half of the shortfall reflects unresolved V genes, and no reason is known for the rest. The sample has around 150,000 clones on record, approximately 85% of them singletons. The leading ten clones occupy under 1% of the sample. The source material was PBMCs. Receptors were obtained from a girl aged 2 to 9 in good health and CMV-seropositive.

This chain connects TRBV7-3 to TRBJ1-2, with 7 bases lining up with TRBD1. Trimming cost V 5 bases and J 8 bases; bases outside gene matches: 8. This CDR3 has 13 amino acids. Germline assignment: CDR1 SGHTA and CDR2 FQGTGA. Here the CDR3 DNA reads TGTGCCAGCAGCCTCGACAGGGAAGGAGGCTACACCTTC. It codes for CASSLDREGGYTF.

This clone was counted a single time. The rearrangement uses TRBV6-1 and TRBJ2-1; 12 nucleotides agree with TRBD2. The CDR3 loop spans 19 amino acids. V lost 2 bases to trimming and J lost 1 base; unmatched junction nucleotides: 9. Germline V CDR1 and CDR2: MNHNS, SASEGT. In DNA form, the CDR3 reads TGTGCCAGCAGTGAAATCCTAGCGGGAGGGCCGAGATCCTACAATGAGCAGTTCTTC. Protein: CASSEILAGGPRSYNEQFF.

This chain joins TRBV19 and TRBJ2-7, with D possibly TRBD2 on 6 matching bases. The CDR3 spans 15 residues. Trimming took off 4 bases at V and 2 bases at J, with 15 bases between the two ends. Germline V gene data show CDR1 as LNHDA and CDR2 as SQIVND (reference sequence). CDR3 region: CASSNGVAAPYEQYF. DNA of the CDR3: TGTGCCAGTAGTAACGGGGTAGCGGCTCCCTACGAGCAGTACTTC.

This clone was detected only once. The chain uses TRBV5-1 and TRBJ2-1; 8 bases align to TRBD2. The trim removed 0 bases at V and 7 bases at J, leaving 9 bases unmatched. Germline V CDR1 and CDR2: SGHRS, YFSETQ. The CDR3 covers 16 residues. The CDR3 spells CASSLDAGGGGNEQFF. The CDR3 nucleotides are TGCGCCAGCAGCTTGGATGCGGGGGGAGGCGGGAATGAGCAGTTCTTC.

This clone was counted only a few times. The chain combines TRBV28 with TRBJ1-5, with a tentative D call TRBD1 (5 bases). The V end lost 2 bases, the J end lost 0 bases, and 11 bases lay between the germline ends. Looked up from germline, CDR1 is MDHEN and CDR2 is SYDVKM. CDR3 length: 16 amino acids. The CDR3 sequence: CASSLGGYNSNQPQHF. CDR3 sequence (DNA): TGTGCCAGCAGTTTAGGGGGGTACAATAGCAATCAGCCCCAGCATTTT. Looking up the rest from reference TRBV28 and TRBJ1-5 gives the full variable domain: DVKVTQSSRYLVKRTGEKVFLECVQDMDHENMFWYRQDPGLGLRLIYFSYDVKMKEKGDIPEGYSVSREKKERFSLILESASTNQTSMYLCASSLGGYNSNQPQHFGDGTRLSIL.

The genes are TRBV4-1 and TRBJ2-7; 7 bases map to TRBD2. This CDR3 comprises 17 residues. The V segment lost 1 base and the J segment 0 bases; nucleotides outside the gene matches: 9. Germline CDR1 reads MGHRA; CDR2 reads YSYEKL. This chain's CDR3 is CASSQASVQRGSYEQYF. DNA for the CDR3: TGCGCCAGCAGCCAAGCGTCCGTTCAGCGGGGCTCCTACGAGCAGTACTTC.

Written as DNA, the CDR3 is TGCGCCAGCAGCCAAGATGGGCAGGGTGGCACTGAAGCTTTCTTT. It is translated as CASSQDGQGGTEAFF. The V gene is TRBV4-1, the J gene TRBJ1-1, with a tentative D call TRBD1 (5 bases). In germline, CDR1 is MGHRA, CDR2 YSYEKL. The CDR3 runs 15 residues. The V and J ends lost 0 bases and 4 bases respectively, with 12 bases between them.

There are a few counts of this clone. The genes are TRBV4-1 and TRBJ1-2, with 7 bases fitting TRBD1. Unmatched junction bases numbered 6, after V lost 2 bases and J lost 6 bases. The CDR3 has 14 residues. Looked up from germline, CDR1 is MGHRA and CDR2 is YSYEKL. CDR3 coding DNA: TGCGCCAGCAGCCAACTATACAGGGGCGATGGCTACACCTTC. It yields the protein CASSQLYRGDGYTF.

The CDR3 coding sequence is TGTGCCAGCAGCCAGACAGGGTCCACCGGGGAGCTGTTTTTT. Translation gives CASSQTGSTGELFF. V gene TRBV6-1 combines with J gene TRBJ2-2; 7 bases line up with TRBD1. CDR1 is MNHNS and CDR2 is SASEGT in the germline V gene. J gave up 4 bases and V 6 bases, and 5 bases lay outside the gene matches. This CDR3 is 14 amino acids long.

This clone has just a few counts. This rearrangement joins TRBV5-1 to TRBJ1-4; maybe TRBD1 (6 bases). CDR1 SGHRS and CDR2 YFSETQ come from the germline V gene. The CDR3 sequence is 16 residues long. Trimming pared 4 bases from V and 1 base from J, leaving 14 bases between. The CDR3 bases are TGCGCCAGCAGCCAGGGGTGGCAGGGAACTAATGAAAAACTGTTTTTT. This gives the protein CASSQGWQGTNEKLFF. The full variable domain, completed using reference TRBV5-1 and TRBJ1-4, is KAGVTQTPRYLIKTRGQQVTLSCSPISGHRSVSWYQQTPGQGLQFLFEYFSETQRNKGNFPGRFSGRQFSNSRSEMNVSTLELGDSALYLCASSQGWQGTNEKLFFGSGTQLSVL.